The T cell receptor beta chain under discussion was sequenced for a study of cytomegalovirus exposure and HLA in healthy donors. In the PCR, 60 Vbeta and 13 Jbeta primers were used. Clones were sequenced by immunoSEQ multiplex PCR, and TCRdb holds only the in-frame ones, with some missing. Of roughly 220,000 clones listed, approximately 81% were seen once; the top ten hold roughly 3.1%. Trimming took off 6 bases at V and 2 bases at J, with 15 bases between the two ends. The CDR3 is made up of 15 amino acids. The germline V gene encodes CDR1 SGHRS and CDR2 YFSETQ. The receptor was derived from a young man in good health and CMV-seronegative. Input material: PBMCs. The V and J genes are TRBV5-1 and TRBJ2-1; weak D call: TRBD2 (6 bases). The CDR3 bases are TGCGCCAGCACCCGGGACGGAGGGCCCTACAATGAGCAGTTCTTC. Protein: CASTRDGGPYNEQFF.